Sequencing of this TCR beta chain was carried out in a study of blood T cell repertoires in COVID-19. As for the study in general: Samples of COVID-19 (acute and convalescent) were obtained from the United States, Italy and Spain.

This CDR3 spans 16 amino acids. Trimming cost V 4 bases and J 6 bases, with 21 bases left between them. Germline V CDR1 and CDR2: MGHDK, SYGVNS. The assay was immunoSEQ multiplex PCR, and TCRdb's table has in-frame clones only and misses some. The sample contains approximately 300,000 clones, 85% to 90% of which appear only once. V gene TRBV25-1 combines with J gene TRBJ1-1; possible D gene TRBD1, 5 bases. The TCR sequence derives from a woman aged 40 to 55 with COVID-19, enrolled during active disease. The material sequenced was peripheral blood. The CDR3 nucleotides are TGTGCCAGCAGTGCACTCCCGGGGAGGGGTGGGGCTGAAGCTTTCTTT. This gives the protein CASSALPGRGGAEAFF.